This record covers a single TCR beta chain. Per the study methods: It was from reference gene primer amplification that nucleated cell counts were estimated. Assay: immunoSEQ multiplex PCR; the TCRdb copy retains only in-frame clones and omits some. The V and J calls and clone size were taken over from that table, and D and trimming were inferred from the DNA. The data show a few hundred thousand clones, with roughly 85% seen just once and roughly a sixth held by the top ten. The CDR3 runs 15 residues. Germline V CDR1 and CDR2: SGDLS, YYNGEE. V gave up 4 bases and J gave up 3 bases; unmatched junction bases: 7. The data originate from a study of blood T cell repertoires in COVID-19. In the study overall: Italy, Spain and the United States were the sources of the convalescent and acute COVID-19 samples. Nucleic acid was either cDNA or gDNA, and it came from T cells, B-cell-depleted T cells, or PBMCs.

This chain uses TRBV9 with TRBJ2-5; 9 bases line up with TRBD2. Sample: PBMCs or T cells enriched from blood (not recorded which). The source is a man in his forties who had recovered from COVID-19. The DNA for the CDR3 is TGTGCCAGCAGCTGGGGCGGGAGGGCAGAAGAGACCCAGTACTTC. Translation: CASSWGGRAEETQYF.